Given below is one T cell receptor beta chain in context. Assay: immunoSEQ multiplex PCR; the TCRdb copy retains only in-frame clones and omits some. The sample has approximately 180,000 clones; approximately 83% are singletons. This sample was taken from a study of blood T cell repertoires in COVID-19. The germline CDR1 and CDR2 sequences are SQVTM and ANQGSEA. Unmatched junction bases numbered 9, after V lost 5 bases and J lost 6 bases. This CDR3 region has 13 residues. The sample comprised peripheral blood. This sequence was found in a man aged 60-69 years with acute or convalescent COVID-19. The chain is built from TRBV29-1 and TRBJ1-2; 7 positions match TRBD1. CDR3 loop: CSVTDRSKNGYTF. The CDR3 DNA is TGCAGCGTTACGGACAGGTCCAAGAATGGCTACACCTTC.